This TCR beta chain came from a study of control samples from healthy donors and cancer patients. The table came from immunoSEQ multiplex PCR; TCRdb's copy has only in-frame clones and leaves some out. The sample records some 120,000 clones, approximately 89% being singletons. This sequence originates from a man between 18 and 29 years old in good health. Material for sequencing was blood.

The CDR3 DNA sequence: TGTGCCAGCAGCTTATGGGGGGCAGGGAACGGGGAGCTGTTTTTT. It encodes CASSLWGAGNGELFF. The rearrangement uses TRBV11-2 and TRBJ2-2; tentatively, D is TRBD1 or TRBD2 (6 bases each). The CDR3 contains 15 residues. Trimming cost V 2 bases and J 7 bases, with 14 bases left between them. CDR1 SGHAT and CDR2 FQNNGV come from the germline V gene.